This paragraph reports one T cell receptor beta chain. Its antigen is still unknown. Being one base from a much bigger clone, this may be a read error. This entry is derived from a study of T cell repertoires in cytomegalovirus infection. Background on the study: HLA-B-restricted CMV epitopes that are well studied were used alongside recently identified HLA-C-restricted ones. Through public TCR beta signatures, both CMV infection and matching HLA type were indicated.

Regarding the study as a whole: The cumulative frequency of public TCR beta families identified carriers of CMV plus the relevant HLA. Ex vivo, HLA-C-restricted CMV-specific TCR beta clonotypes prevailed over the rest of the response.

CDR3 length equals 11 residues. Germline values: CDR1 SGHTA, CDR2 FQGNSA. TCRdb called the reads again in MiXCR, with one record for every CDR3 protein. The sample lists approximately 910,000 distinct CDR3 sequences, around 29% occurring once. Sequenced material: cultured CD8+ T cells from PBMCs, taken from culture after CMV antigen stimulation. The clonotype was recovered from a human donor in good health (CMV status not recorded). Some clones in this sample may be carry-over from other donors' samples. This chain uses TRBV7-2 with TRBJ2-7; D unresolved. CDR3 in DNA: TGTGCCAGCAGCTGGTCCTGCGAGCAGTACTTC. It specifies CASSWSCEQYF.